The sequence of this T cell receptor (beta chain) was determined in a study of chemoradiotherapy in HPV16-positive cancers. Study as a whole: Candidate HPV-specific T-cell clones and common TCR motifs came from functional assays in two HPV16-positive patients.

Worth noting for this clone: Its antigen is undetermined.

The study's findings and limits: HPV-responsive T-cell expansion during chemoradiotherapy was linked to improved recurrence-free survival in HPV16-positive patients. Only a couple of HPV16-positive patients supplied the functional HPV-specificity definition. During treatment, candidate HPV-specific clones and E7-related motifs expanded in tumor.

TCRdb keeps only in-frame clones here, not all; method: immunoSEQ multiplex PCR. The sample consists of about 5,000 clones, approximately 93% of them appearing once. Germline V gives CDR1 SGHDT, CDR2 YYEEEE. V lost 3 bases and J lost 2, with 14 bases in between. There are 15 residues in the CDR3. The TCR comes from a human donor with HPV-associated anogenital cancer. The rearrangement uses TRBV5-6 and TRBJ2-5; D tentatively fits TRBD1 or TRBD2 (5 bases each). Collection of the sample occurred from a patient who underwent chemoradiotherapy. CDR3 residues: CASSWAGTLQETQYF. The DNA of the CDR3 is TGTGCCAGCAGCTGGGCCGGGACCCTACAAGAGACCCAGTACTTC.